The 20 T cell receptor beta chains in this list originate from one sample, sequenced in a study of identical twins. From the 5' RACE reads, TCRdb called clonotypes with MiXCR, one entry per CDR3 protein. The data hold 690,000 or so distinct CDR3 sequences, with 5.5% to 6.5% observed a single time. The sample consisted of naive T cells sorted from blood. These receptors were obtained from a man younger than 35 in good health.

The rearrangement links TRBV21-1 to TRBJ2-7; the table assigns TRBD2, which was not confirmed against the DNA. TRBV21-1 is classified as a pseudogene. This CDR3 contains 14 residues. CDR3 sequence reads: CASSPKPQGPWVPF. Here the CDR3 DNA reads TGTGCCAGCAGCCCAAAGCCTCAGGGTCCTTGGGTTCCCTTC.

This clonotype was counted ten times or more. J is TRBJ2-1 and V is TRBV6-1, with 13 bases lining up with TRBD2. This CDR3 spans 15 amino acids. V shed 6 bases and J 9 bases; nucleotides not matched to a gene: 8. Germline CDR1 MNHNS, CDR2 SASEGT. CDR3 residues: CASSWTSGSTGEQFF. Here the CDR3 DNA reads TGTGCCAGCAGCTGGACTAGCGGGAGCACGGGTGAGCAGTTCTTC.

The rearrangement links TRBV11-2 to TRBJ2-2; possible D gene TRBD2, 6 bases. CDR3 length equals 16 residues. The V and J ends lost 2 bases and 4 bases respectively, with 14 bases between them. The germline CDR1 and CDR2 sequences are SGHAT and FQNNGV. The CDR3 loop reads CASSLFGRRATGELFF. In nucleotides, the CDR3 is TGTGCCAGCAGCTTATTCGGCAGGAGGGCCACCGGGGAGCTGTTTTTT.

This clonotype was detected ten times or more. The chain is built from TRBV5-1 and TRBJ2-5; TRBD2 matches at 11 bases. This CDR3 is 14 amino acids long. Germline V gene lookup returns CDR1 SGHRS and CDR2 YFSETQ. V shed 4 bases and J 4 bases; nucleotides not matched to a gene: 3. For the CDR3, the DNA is TGCGCCAGCAGCACCGGGACTAGCGGAGAGACCCAGTACTTC. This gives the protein CASSTGTSGETQYF. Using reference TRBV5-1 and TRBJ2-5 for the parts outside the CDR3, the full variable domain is KAGVTQTPRYLIKTRGQQVTLSCSPISGHRSVSWYQQTPGQGLQFLFEYFSETQRNKGNFPGRFSGRQFSNSRSEMNVSTLELGDSALYLCASSTGTSGETQYFGPGTRLLVL.

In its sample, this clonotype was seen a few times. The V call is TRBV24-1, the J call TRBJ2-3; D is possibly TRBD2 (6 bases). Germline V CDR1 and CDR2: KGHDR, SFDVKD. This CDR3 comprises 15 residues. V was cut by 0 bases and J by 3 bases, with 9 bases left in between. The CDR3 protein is CATSDLAGWTDTQYF. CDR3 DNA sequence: TGTGCCACCAGTGATTTGGCGGGGTGGACAGATACGCAGTATTTT.

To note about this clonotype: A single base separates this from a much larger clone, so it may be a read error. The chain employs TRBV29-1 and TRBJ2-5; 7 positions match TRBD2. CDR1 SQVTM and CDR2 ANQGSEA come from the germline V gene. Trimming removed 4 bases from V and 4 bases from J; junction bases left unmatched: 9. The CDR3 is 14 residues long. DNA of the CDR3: TGCAGCGTTGTGGGCGGGGGATTTGGAGAGACCCAGTACTTC. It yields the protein CSVVGGGFGETQYF.

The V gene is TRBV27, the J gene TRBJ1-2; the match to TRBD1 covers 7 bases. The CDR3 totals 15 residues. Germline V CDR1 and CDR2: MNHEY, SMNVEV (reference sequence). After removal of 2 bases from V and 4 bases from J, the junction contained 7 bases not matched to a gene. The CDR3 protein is CASSLQRDSRYGYTF. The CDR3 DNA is TGTGCCAGCAGTTTACAGAGGGACAGCCGCTATGGCTACACCTTC.

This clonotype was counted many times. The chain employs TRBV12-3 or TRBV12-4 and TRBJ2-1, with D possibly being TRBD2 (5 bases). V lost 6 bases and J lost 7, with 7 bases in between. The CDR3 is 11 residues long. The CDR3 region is CASRERNEQFF. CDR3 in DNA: TGTGCCAGCAGGGAGCGGAATGAGCAGTTCTTC.

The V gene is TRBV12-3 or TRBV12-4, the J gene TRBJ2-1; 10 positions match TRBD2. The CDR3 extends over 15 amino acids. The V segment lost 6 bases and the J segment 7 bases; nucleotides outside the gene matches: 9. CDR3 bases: TGTGCCAGCAGCCCGCTAGCGGGAGCTTTAAATGAGCAGTTCTTC. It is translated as CASSPLAGALNEQFF.

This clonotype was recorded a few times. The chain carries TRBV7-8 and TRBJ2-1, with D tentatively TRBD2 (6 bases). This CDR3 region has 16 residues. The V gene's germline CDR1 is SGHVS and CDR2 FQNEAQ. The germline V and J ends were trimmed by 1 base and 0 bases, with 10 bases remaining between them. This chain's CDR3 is CASSLDGSGSYNEQFF. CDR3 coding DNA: TGTGCCAGCAGCTTAGATGGTAGCGGCTCCTACAATGAGCAGTTCTTC.

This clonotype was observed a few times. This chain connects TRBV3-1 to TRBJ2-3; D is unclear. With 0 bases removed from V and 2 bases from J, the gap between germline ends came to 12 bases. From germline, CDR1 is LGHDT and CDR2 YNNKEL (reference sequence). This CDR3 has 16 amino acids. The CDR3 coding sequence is TGTGCCAGCAGCCAAGATTTGGCGGAGTACACAGATACGCAGTATTTT. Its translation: CASSQDLAEYTDTQYF.

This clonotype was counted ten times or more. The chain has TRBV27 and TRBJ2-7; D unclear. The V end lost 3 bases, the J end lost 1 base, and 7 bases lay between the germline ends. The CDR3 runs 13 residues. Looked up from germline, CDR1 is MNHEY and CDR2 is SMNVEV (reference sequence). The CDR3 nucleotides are TGTGCCAGCAGTTTTTTGGGGTCCTACGAGCAGTACTTC. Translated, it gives CASSFLGSYEQYF.

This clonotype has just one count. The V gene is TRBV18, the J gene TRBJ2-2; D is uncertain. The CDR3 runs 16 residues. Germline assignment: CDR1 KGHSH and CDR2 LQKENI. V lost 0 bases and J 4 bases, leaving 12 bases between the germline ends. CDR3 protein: CASSPPVSGPTGELFF. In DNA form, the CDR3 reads TGTGCCAGCTCACCACCTGTGTCGGGTCCCACCGGGGAGCTGTTTTTT.

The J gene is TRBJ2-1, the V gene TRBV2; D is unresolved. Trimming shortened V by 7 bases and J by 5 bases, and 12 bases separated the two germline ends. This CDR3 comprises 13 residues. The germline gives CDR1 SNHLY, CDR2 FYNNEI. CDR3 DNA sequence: TGTGCCAGCACCCTCCAGAAAGACAATGAGCAGTTCTTC. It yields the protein CASTLQKDNEQFF.

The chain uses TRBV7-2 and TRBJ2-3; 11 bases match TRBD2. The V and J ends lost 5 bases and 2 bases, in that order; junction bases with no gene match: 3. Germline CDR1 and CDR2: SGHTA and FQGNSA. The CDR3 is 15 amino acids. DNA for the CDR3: TGTGCCAGCAGCACGACTAGCGGGATCACAGATACGCAGTATTTT. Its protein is CASSTTSGITDTQYF.

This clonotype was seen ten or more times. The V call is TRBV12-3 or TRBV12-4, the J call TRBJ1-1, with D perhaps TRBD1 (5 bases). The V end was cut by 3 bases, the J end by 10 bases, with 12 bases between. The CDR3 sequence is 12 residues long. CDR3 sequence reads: CASSLGPTPAFF. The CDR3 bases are TGTGCCAGCAGTTTGGGACCAACCCCAGCTTTCTTT.

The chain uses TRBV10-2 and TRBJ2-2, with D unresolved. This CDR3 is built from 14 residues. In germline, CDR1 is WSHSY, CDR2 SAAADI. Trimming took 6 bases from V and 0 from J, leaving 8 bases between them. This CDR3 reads CASRMNPNTGELFF. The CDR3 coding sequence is TGCGCCAGCAGGATGAACCCGAACACCGGGGAGCTGTTTTTT.

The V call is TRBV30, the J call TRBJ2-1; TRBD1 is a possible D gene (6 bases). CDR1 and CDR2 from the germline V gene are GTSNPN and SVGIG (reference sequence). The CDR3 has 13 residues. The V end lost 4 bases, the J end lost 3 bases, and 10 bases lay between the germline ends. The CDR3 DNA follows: TGTGCCTGGAAAGGACAGAACTACAATGAGCAGTTCTTC. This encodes CAWKGQNYNEQFF.

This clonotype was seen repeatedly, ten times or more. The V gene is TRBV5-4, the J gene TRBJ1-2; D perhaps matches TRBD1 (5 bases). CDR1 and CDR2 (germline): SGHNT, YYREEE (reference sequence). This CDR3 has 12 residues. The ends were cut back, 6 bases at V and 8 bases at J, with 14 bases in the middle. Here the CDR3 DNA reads TGTGCCAGCACCGGGACCACCGGAGGCTACACCTTC. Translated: CASTGTTGGYTF.

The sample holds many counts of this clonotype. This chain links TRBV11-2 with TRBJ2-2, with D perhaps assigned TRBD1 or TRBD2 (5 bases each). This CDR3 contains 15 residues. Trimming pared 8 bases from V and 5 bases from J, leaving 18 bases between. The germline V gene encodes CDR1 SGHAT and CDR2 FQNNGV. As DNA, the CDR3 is TGTGCCAGCCGCCGACCGGGACGGATGACCGGGGAGCTGTTTTTT. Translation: CASRRPGRMTGELFF.